The present T cell receptor beta chain was sequenced within a study of cytomegalovirus exposure and HLA in healthy donors. About the research overall: HLA-typed donors were the source of around 87 million unique TCRs, which an early data release held. Among the 370 or so donors who were genotyped, 81% fell in the genetic ancestry cluster that is associated with self-reported Caucasian donors.

The CDR3 is 13 amino acids. V was shortened by 3 bases and J by 5 bases, with 10 bases between the two germline ends. Germline V gene lookup returns CDR1 MNHEY and CDR2 SMNVEV (reference sequence). Primers: 60 Vbeta forward and 13 Jbeta reverse. Generated by immunoSEQ multiplex PCR, the TCRdb table keeps only in-frame clones and is missing some. The sample includes about 140,000 clones, roughly 80% of them seen just once. Study-level findings and limits: Whilst most TCR sequences proved rare, a subset of public TCRs occurred across many donors.

These donors, healthy bone marrow donors, were studied. Turning to this clone: Antigen: not known.

The specimen was PBMCs. The receptor was derived from a woman in her forties in good health and CMV-seropositive. The gene calls are TRBV27 and TRBJ2-5, with D possibly matching TRBD2 (6 bases). CDR3 loop: CASSFLGGETQYF. In nucleotides, the CDR3 is TGTGCCAGCAGTTTCCTCGGGGGTGAGACCCAGTACTTC.